The 3 T cell receptor beta chains given below trace back to one sample, sequenced in a study of cytomegalovirus exposure and HLA in healthy donors. Here immunoSEQ multiplex PCR was the method, and the copy in TCRdb shows in-frame clones only, minus some. The table records 160,000 or so clones, roughly 83% of them present only once. Sample: PBMCs. These receptor sequences come from a man aged 30 to 39 in good health and CMV-seropositive.

V and J are TRBV10-3 and TRBJ2-7, with TRBD2 matching 7 bases. Germline-derived CDR1 and CDR2 are ENHRY and SYGVKD. The trim removed 1 base at V and 0 bases at J, leaving 6 bases unmatched. The CDR3 runs 16 residues. CDR3 in amino acids: CAISELSGTSSYEQYF. CDR3 coding DNA: TGTGCCATCAGTGAGTTGAGCGGGACGAGCTCCTACGAGCAGTACTTC.

This clone was seen once. The V gene is TRBV19, the J gene TRBJ2-2, with TRBD2 matching 8 bases. CDR3 length equals 15 residues. The germline V gene has CDR1 LNHDA and CDR2 SQIVND (reference sequence). After removal of 3 bases from V and 3 bases from J, the junction contained 3 bases not matched to a gene. CDR3 sequence: CASSILAGHTGELFF. Here the CDR3 DNA reads TGTGCCAGTAGTATCTTAGCGGGGCACACCGGGGAGCTGTTTTTT.

V is TRBV10-1 and J is TRBJ2-1; perhaps TRBD2 as D (6 bases). The CDR3 runs 13 residues. The V end lost 4 bases, the J end lost 6 bases, and 10 bases lay between the germline ends. CDR1 is WNHNN, CDR2 SYGVQD, per germline (reference sequence). The CDR3 nucleotides read TGCGCCAGCAGTGGAGCGGGTTTCAATGAGCAGTTCTTC. It is translated as CASSGAGFNEQFF.